A selection of T cell receptor beta chains follows, all from one sample in a study of radiotherapy plus CTLA-4 blockade in lung cancer. Measured with immunoSEQ multiplex PCR; TCRdb has only the in-frame clones, and not every one. The sample records 85,000 to 100,000 clones, around 86% being singletons. The source was peripheral blood, collected from a patient treated with radiotherapy plus ipilimumab. All receptors come from a human donor with non-small cell lung cancer that progressed on radiotherapy plus ipilimumab. The CDR3 runs from the conserved cysteine through the conserved F or W. Each record gives: clone size, D gene, J gene, V gene, CDR3 DNA, CDR3 protein. D genes are given only for firm matches. Clone size appears in some rows only: once, few, many, or a class for an expanded clone.

>.|.|TRBJ2-7|TRBV21-1
TGTGCCAGCAGGAAGGGCAGGGGGACTATCTACGAGCAGTACTTC
CASRKGRGTIYEQYF
>.|.|TRBJ2-7|TRBV7-2
TGTGCCAGCAGCCAAGGACCGCGCGAGCAGTACTTC
CASSQGPREQYF
>.|TRBD1|TRBJ2-6|TRBV18
TGTGCCAGCTCACCCCTGGGACAGGGATCCAGCTCTGGGGCCAACGTCCTGACTTTC
CASSPLGQGSSSGANVLTF
>.|.|TRBJ1-4|TRBV27
TGTGCCAGCATGAGCGTGGGGCCGAATGAAAAACTGTTTTTT
CASMSVGPNEKLFF
>.|.|TRBJ1-2|TRBV28
TGTGCGCACGGAGGGGCGACGCCCAACTATGGCTACACCTTC
CAHGGATPNYGYTF
>.|TRBD1|TRBJ1-1|TRBV10-3
TGTGCCATCAGTGGCGGGACAGCGAACACTGAAGCTTTCTTT
CAISGGTANTEAFF
>.|.|TRBJ2-2|TRBV7-2
TGTGCCAGCAGCCAAAGGGTCAGGGCAACCGGGGAGCTGTTTTTT
CASSQRVRATGELFF
>.|.|TRBJ1-3|TRBV19
TGTGCCAGTAGTATGTCGCTCCAGGGGTTCGGAAACACCATATATTTT
CASSMSLQGFGNTIYF
>.|TRBD1|TRBJ2-7|TRBV7-9
TGTGCCAGCAGCACCGGGACAGGGAAAGACTACGAGCAGTACTTC
CASSTGTGKDYEQYF
>.|.|TRBJ2-7|TRBV2
TGTGCCAGCGGAGCTTACGAGCAGTACTTC
CASGAYEQYF
>.|.|TRBJ1-1|TRBV2
TGTGCCAGCAGTGCCGGCACTGAAGCTTTCTTT
CASSAGTEAFF
>.|.|TRBJ2-3|TRBV7-9
TGTGCCAGCAGAAATCCCAGGGCCAGACTAACAGATACGCAGTATTTT
CASRNPRARLTDTQYF
>.|.|TRBJ1-6|TRBV27
TGTGCCAGCAGTTTAGGCAGGCGATACTCACCCCTCCACTTT
CASSLGRRYSPLHF
>.|TRBD1|TRBJ1-5|TRBV4-2
TGTGCCAGCAGCCAAGAGACAGGGAGCAATCAGCCCCAGCATTTT
CASSQETGSNQPQHF
>.|.|TRBJ2-5|TRBV7-9
TGTGCCAGCAGCTTACGCCAGTCCACGGGATACGGGGAGACCCAGTACTTC
CASSLRQSTGYGETQYF
>once|.|TRBJ2-7|TRBV7-9
TGTGCCAGCAGCTTAGCAGGCTCCTACGAGCAGTACTTC
CASSLAGSYEQYF
>.|TRBD1|TRBJ2-7|TRBV7-8
TGTGCCAGCAGCGGCGGGACAGGGAACTACGAGCAGTACTTC
CASSGGTGNYEQYF
>.|.|TRBJ1-2|TRBV4-1
TGCGCCAGCAGCCCCCGGGTCCACTATGGCTACACCTTC
CASSPRVHYGYTF
>once|TRBD1|TRBJ1-6|TRBV6-5
TGTGCCAGCAGGACAGGGGGCAATTCACCCCTCCACTTT
CASRTGGNSPLHF
>.|TRBD1|TRBJ1-5|TRBV19
TGTGCCAGTAGCCCCGGACAGGGAGGCCAGCCCCAGCATTTT
CASSPGQGGQPQHF
>.|.|TRBJ2-5|TRBV29-1
TGCAGCGTTGGCCGGAAGGGGGGCCCTTTCCAAGAGACCCAGTACTTC
CSVGRKGGPFQETQYF
>.|.|TRBJ1-2|TRBV5-1
TGCGCCAGCAGCTTGTCCAGACAGGCAAACTATGGCTACACCTTC
CASSLSRQANYGYTF
>.|.|TRBJ2-3|TRBV7-6
TGTGCCAGCAGAAAAACAGCGACAGATACGCAGTATTTT
CASRKTATDTQYF
>.|.|TRBJ1-2|TRBV2
TGTGCCAGCAGTGAAAGGCAGGCAAACTATGGCTACACCTTC
CASSERQANYGYTF
>.|.|TRBJ1-2|TRBV18
TGTGCCAGCTCACCGACGACAGACAGCTATGGCTACACCTTC
CASSPTTDSYGYTF
>.|.|TRBJ1-1|TRBV15
TGTGCCACCAGCAGTCCCGGGGGAGGGCCCCTCGAAGCTTTCTTT
CATSSPGGGPLEAFF
>.|TRBD2|TRBJ2-5|TRBV19
TGTGCCAGTAGTACTCTAGCGGGGTACCAAGAGACCCAGTACTTC
CASSTLAGYQETQYF
>.|.|TRBJ2-5|TRBV4-3
TGCGCCAGCAGCCAAGGGTCCAGCGGAGAGGGGACCCAGTACTTC
CASSQGSSGEGTQYF
>.|TRBD1|TRBJ2-2|TRBV5-1
TGCGCCAGCAGCTTCCACGGACAGGGGGCGAACACCGGGGAGCTGTTTTTT
CASSFHGQGANTGELFF
>.|.|TRBJ1-4|TRBV5-4
TGTGCCAGCAGCTTGGGATCCGAAGGGGAAAAACTGTTTTTT
CASSLGSEGEKLFF
>.|TRBD2|TRBJ2-7|TRBV6-1
TGTGCCAGCAGTCGGACTAGGGATTACGAGCAGTACTTC
CASSRTRDYEQYF
>few|.|TRBJ2-7|TRBV6-1
TGTGCCACCAGGGGGGGAGGCGGCTCCTACGAGCAGTACTTC
CATRGGGGSYEQYF
>.|TRBD1|TRBJ2-2|TRBV7-2
TGTGCCAGCAGCTTCGACAGGGGCGCCGGGGAGCTGTTTTTT
CASSFDRGAGELFF
>.|.|TRBJ2-7|TRBV7-8
TGTGCCAGCAGCTCCACTTGGGGCCTCTACGAGCAGTACTTC
CASSSTWGLYEQYF
>.|.|TRBJ2-5|TRBV19
TGTGCCAGTAGTATAGGTGGAGGTCGGAGTCCCCAAGAGACCCAGTACTTC
CASSIGGGRSPQETQYF
>.|TRBD2|TRBJ2-7|TRBV6-5
TGTGCCAGCAGTCTCACTAGCGGGGTTAACGAGCAGTACTTC
CASSLTSGVNEQYF
>once|.|TRBJ2-7|TRBV7-2
TGTGCCAGCAGCTTAGCAGGGCAAGGGAGCTACGAGCAGTACTTC
CASSLAGQGSYEQYF
>.|TRBD2|TRBJ2-7|TRBV6-6
TGTGCCAGCACAGCGGGGTACGAGCAGTACTTC
CASTAGYEQYF
>.|.|TRBJ2-1|TRBV6-4
TGTGCCAGCAGTGATCAGGCCTCGGGATCCCCCCCTTTCTTC
CASSDQASGSPPFF
>.|.|TRBJ1-5|TRBV18
TGTGCCAGCTCACCGGGGCGGACTAGCAATCAGCCCCAGCATTTT
CASSPGRTSNQPQHF
>few|.|TRBJ2-2|TRBV7-9
TGTGCCAGCAGCTTAGGCCCCGGGGAGCTGTTTTTT
CASSLGPGELFF
>.|.|TRBJ2-7|TRBV11-3
TGTGCCAGCAGCCGAAGGGGGGGGGCTCAGGAGCAGTACTTC
CASSRRGGAQEQYF
>.|.|TRBJ1-1|TRBV4-1
TGCGCCAGCAGCCCCGAGAGAGGTTATCTTGAAGCTTTCTTT
CASSPERGYLEAFF
>.|.|TRBJ2-5|TRBV2
TGTGCCCCGGGAGCAGGGGCCGGGGAGACCCAGTACTTC
CAPGAGAGETQYF
>.|.|TRBJ2-7|TRBV2
TGTGCCAGCAGTGAAGCATTGGTCCTGAGCTCCTACGAGCAGTACTTC
CASSEALVLSSYEQYF
>.|.|TRBJ1-5|TRBV19
TGTGCCAGTAGTCCGCGAGGGGCTGGCAATCAGCCCCAGCATTTT
CASSPRGAGNQPQHF